One TCR beta chain is described in this entry. V gave up 2 bases and J gave up 2 bases, with 10 bases separating them. Germline V gene sequence: CDR1 MNHEY, CDR2 SMNVEV (reference sequence). This CDR3 comprises 14 residues. This sample stems from a study of blood T cell repertoires in COVID-19. On the study more broadly: Spain, Italy and the United States supplied samples that represented acute and convalescent COVID-19.

Assay used: immunoSEQ multiplex PCR; TCRdb lists only in-frame clones, some missing. The profile shows 150,000 or so clones, over 70% of them singletons. Sequenced sample: peripheral blood. The receptor was isolated from a man of 80 years or more with acute or convalescent COVID-19. V is TRBV27 and J is TRBJ2-7; possible D gene TRBD2, 5 bases. This CDR3 reads CASSLDGKAYEQYF. The CDR3 coding sequence is TGTGCCAGCAGTTTAGACGGGAAAGCCTACGAGCAGTACTTC.